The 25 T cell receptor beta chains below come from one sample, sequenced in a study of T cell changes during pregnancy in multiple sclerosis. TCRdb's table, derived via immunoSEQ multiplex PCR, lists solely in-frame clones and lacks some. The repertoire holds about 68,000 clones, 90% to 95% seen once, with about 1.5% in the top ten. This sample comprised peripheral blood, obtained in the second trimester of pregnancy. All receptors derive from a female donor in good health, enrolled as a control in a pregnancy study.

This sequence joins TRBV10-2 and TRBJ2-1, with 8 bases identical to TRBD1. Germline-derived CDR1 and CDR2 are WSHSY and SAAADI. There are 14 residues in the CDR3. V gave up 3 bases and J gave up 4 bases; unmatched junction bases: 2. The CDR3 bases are TGCGCCAGCAGTGAAGGGACAGGTTACAATGAGCAGTTCTTC. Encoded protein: CASSEGTGYNEQFF.

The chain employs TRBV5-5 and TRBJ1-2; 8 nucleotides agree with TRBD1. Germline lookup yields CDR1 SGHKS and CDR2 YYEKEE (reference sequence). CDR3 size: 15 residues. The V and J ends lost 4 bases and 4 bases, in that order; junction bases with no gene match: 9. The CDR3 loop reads CASSTLGQALYGYTF. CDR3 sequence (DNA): TGTGCCAGCAGCACCCTGGGACAGGCCCTCTATGGCTACACCTTC.

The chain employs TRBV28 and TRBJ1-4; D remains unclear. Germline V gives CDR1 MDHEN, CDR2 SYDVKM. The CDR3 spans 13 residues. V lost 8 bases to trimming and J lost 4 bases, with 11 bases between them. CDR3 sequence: CASGQTINEKLFF. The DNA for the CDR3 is TGTGCCAGCGGGCAGACCATTAATGAAAAACTGTTTTTT.

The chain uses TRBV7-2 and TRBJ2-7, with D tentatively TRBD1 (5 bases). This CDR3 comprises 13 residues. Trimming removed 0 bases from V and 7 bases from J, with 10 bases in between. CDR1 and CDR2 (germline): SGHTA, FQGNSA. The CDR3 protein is CASSLAGAGEQYF. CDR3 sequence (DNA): TGTGCCAGCAGCTTAGCGGGCGCAGGGGAGCAGTACTTC.

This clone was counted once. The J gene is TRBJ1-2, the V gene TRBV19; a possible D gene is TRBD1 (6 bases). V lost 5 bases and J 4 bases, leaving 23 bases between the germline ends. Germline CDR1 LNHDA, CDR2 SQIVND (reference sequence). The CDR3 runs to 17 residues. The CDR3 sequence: CASSSTGQRRTVYGYTF. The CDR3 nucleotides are TGTGCCAGTAGTTCAACCGGACAGCGTCGTACGGTCTATGGCTACACCTTC.

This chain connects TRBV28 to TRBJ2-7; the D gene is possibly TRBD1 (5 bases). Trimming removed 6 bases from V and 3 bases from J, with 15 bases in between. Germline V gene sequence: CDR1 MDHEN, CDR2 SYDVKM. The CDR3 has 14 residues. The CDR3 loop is CASSRPRTFYEQYF. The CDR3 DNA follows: TGTGCCAGCAGCCGCCCGCGGACATTCTACGAGCAGTACTTC. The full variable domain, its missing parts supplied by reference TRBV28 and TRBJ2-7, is DVKVTQSSRYLVKRTGEKVFLECVQDMDHENMFWYRQDPGLGLRLIYFSYDVKMKEKGDIPEGYSVSREKKERFSLILESASTNQTSMYLCASSRPRTFYEQYFGPGTRLTVT.

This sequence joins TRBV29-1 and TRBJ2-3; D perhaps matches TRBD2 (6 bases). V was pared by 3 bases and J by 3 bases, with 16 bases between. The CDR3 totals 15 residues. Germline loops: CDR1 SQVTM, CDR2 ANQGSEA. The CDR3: CSVEVIAGYTDTQYF. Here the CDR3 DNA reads TGCAGCGTTGAGGTGATTGCGGGATATACAGATACGCAGTATTTT.

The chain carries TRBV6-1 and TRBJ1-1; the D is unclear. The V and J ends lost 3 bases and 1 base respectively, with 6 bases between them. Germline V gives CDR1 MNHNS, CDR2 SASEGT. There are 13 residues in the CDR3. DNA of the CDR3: TGTGCCAGCAGTGAGGGCCCGAACACTGAAGCTTTCTTT. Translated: CASSEGPNTEAFF.

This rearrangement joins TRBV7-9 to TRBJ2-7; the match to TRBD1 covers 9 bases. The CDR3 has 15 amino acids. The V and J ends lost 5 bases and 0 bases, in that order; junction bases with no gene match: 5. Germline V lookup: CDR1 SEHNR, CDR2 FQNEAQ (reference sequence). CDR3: CASSMTGGDSYEQYF. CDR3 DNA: TGTGCCAGCAGCATGACAGGGGGTGACTCCTACGAGCAGTACTTC. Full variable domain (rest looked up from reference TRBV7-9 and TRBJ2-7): DTGVSQNPRHKITKRGQNVTFRCDPISEHNRLYWYRQTLGQGPEFLTYFQNEAQLEKSRLLSDRFSAERPKGSFSTLEIQRTEQGDSAMYLCASSMTGGDSYEQYFGPGTRLTVT.

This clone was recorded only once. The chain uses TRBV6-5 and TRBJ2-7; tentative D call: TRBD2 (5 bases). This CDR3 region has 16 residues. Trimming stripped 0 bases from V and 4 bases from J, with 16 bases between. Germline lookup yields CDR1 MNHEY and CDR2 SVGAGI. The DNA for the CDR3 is TGTGCCAGCAGTTACTCGACGAGCAGCGAGGGTTACGAGCAGTACTTC. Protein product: CASSYSTSSEGYEQYF.

CDR3 protein: CASSGQARGSPLHF. CDR3 sequence (DNA): TGTGCCAGCAGTGGGCAGGCGAGGGGGTCACCCCTCCACTTT. V usage is TRBV6-5 and J usage is TRBJ1-6; D may be TRBD1 (6 bases). CDR3 length: 14 residues. V dropped 5 bases and J dropped 10 bases, with 15 bases sitting between them. The germline V gene has CDR1 MNHEY and CDR2 SVGAGI.

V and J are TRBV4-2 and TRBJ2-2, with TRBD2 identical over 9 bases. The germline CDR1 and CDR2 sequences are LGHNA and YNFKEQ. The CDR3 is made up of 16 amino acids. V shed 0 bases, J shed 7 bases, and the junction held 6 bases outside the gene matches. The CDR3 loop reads CASSQEQLAGFGELFF. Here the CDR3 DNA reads TGTGCCAGCAGCCAAGAACAGCTAGCGGGGTTCGGGGAGCTGTTTTTT.

The CDR3 loop reads CASSSGDEQFF. CDR3 DNA sequence: TGTGCCAGCAGCTCGGGTGATGAGCAGTTCTTC. The chain uses TRBV11-2 and TRBJ2-1; D is uncertain. The CDR3 sequence is 11 residues long. V lost 4 bases, J lost 8 bases, and 6 bases lay in between. In germline, CDR1 is SGHAT, CDR2 FQNNGV.

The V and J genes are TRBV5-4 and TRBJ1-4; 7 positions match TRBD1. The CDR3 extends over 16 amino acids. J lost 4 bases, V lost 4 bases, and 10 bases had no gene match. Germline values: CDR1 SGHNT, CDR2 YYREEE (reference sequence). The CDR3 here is CASSRRGGGLNEKLFF. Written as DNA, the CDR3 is TGTGCCAGCAGCAGGAGAGGGGGCGGCCTTAATGAAAAACTGTTTTTT.

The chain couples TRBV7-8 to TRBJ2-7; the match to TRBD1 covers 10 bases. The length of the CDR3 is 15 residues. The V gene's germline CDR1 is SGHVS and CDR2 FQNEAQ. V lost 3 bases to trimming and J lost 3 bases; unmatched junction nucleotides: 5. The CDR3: CASSLRTGGVYEQYF. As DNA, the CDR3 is TGTGCCAGCAGCTTGCGGACAGGGGGAGTCTACGAGCAGTACTTC.

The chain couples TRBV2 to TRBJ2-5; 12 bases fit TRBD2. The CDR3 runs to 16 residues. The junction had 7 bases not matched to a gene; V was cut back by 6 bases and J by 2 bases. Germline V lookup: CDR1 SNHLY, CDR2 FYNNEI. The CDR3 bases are TGTGCCAGCAGCCGCGGACTAGCGGGACGACAAGAGACCCAGTACTTC. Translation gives CASSRGLAGRQETQYF.

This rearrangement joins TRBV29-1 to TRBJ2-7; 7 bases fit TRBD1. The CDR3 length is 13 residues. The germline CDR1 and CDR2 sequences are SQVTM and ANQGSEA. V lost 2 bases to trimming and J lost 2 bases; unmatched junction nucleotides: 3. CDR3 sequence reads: CSVERDSPYEQYF. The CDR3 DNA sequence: TGCAGCGTTGAACGGGACAGCCCCTACGAGCAGTACTTC.

The CDR3 coding sequence is TGTGCCAGTAGCGGGACTAGCGGACTAAATGAGCAGTTCTTC. Translating it yields CASSGTSGLNEQFF. V and J are TRBV19 and TRBJ2-1, with 11 bases fitting TRBD2. The CDR3 totals 14 residues. V trimming: 6 bases; J trimming: 7 bases; junction bases outside the gene matches: 5. Per germline, CDR1 LNHDA and CDR2 SQIVND (reference sequence).

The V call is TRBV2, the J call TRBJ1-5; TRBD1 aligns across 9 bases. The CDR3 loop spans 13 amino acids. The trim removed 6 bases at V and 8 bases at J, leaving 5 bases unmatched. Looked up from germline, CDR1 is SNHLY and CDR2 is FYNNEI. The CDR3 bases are TGTGCCAGCAGCGTGGGACAGGGTAAGCCCCAGCATTTT. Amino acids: CASSVGQGKPQHF.

This chain's CDR3 is CASSQAPPLQGSGEKLFF. For the CDR3, the DNA is TGCGCCAGCAGCCAGGCCCCTCCTTTACAGGGATCAGGTGAAAAACTGTTTTTT. The chain carries TRBV4-3 and TRBJ1-4; the D gene is possibly TRBD1 (6 bases). V gave up 3 bases and J gave up 7 bases, with 24 bases separating them. The CDR3 is 18 amino acids. The germline CDR1 and CDR2 sequences are LGHNA and YSLEER.

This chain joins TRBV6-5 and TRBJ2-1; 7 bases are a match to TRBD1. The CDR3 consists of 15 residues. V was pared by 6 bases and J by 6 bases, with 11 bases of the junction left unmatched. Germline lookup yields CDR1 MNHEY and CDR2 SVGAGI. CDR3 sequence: CASRLTGYRGNEQFF. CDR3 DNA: TGTGCCAGCAGGCTGACAGGGTATCGGGGCAATGAGCAGTTCTTC.

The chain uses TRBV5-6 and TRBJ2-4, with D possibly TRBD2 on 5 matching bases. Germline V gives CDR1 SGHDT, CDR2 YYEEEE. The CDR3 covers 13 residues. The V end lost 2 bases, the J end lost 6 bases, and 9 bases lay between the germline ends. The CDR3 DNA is TGTGCCAGCAGCTTAGGGCGGGTAAACATTCAGTACTTC. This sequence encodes CASSLGRVNIQYF.

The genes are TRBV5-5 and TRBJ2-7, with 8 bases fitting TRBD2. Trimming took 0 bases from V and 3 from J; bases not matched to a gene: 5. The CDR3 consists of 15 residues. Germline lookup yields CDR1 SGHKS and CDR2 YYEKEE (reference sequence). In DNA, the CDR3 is TGTGCCAGCAGCTTGGGAAGGGGACTAGTCTACGAGCAGTACTTC. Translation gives CASSLGRGLVYEQYF.

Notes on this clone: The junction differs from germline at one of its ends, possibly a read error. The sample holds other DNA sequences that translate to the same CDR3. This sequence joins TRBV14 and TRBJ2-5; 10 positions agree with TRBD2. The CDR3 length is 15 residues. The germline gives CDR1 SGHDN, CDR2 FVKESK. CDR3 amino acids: CASSHGLADQETQYF. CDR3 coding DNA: TGTGCTAGCAGCCATGGACTAGCGGACCAAGAGACCCAGTACTTC.

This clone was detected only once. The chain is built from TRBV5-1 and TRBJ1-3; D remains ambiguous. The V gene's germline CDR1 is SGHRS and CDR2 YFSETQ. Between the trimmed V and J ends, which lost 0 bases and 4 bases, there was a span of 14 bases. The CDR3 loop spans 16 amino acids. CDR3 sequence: CASSLGPLGTGNTIYF. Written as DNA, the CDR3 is TGCGCCAGCAGCTTGGGACCCCTAGGCACAGGAAACACCATATATTTT.